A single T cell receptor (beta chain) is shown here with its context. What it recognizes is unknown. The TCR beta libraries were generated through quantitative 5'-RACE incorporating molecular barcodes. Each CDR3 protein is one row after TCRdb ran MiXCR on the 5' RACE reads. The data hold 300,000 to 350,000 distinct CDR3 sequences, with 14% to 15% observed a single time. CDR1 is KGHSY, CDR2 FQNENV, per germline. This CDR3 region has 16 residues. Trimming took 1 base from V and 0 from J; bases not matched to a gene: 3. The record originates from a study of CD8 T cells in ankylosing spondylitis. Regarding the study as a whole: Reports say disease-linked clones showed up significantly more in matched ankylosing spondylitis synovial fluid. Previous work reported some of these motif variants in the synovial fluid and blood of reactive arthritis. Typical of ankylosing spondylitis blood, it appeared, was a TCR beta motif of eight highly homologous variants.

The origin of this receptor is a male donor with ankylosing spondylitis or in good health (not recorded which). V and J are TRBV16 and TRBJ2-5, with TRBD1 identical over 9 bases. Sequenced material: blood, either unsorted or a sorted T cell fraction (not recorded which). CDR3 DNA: TGTGCCAGCAGCCAATTGGGACAGGGCCACCAAGAGACCCAGTACTTC. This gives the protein CASSQLGQGHQETQYF.